This record concerns one T cell receptor beta chain sequence. The treatment denotes: roughly 19 received Ad26.COV2.S at low or high dose, single or two shots; five or six received placebo; per-sample allocation not given. Day 63 after the first injection of vaccine or placebo was the sampling time. These data belong to a study of Ad26.COV2.S vaccination and SARS-CoV-2 variants. With V trimmed by 4 bases and J by 5 bases, 5 bases remained unmatched. The germline gives CDR1 MGHDK, CDR2 SYGVNS. The CDR3 sequence is 14 residues long. Produced via immunoSEQ multiplex PCR; TCRdb's table is partial and in-frame only. The profile shows roughly 350,000 clones, 75% to 90% of them singletons.

The V and J genes are TRBV25-1 and TRBJ2-5; 9 nucleotides align to TRBD2. This TCR came from a person aged 18-65 years who received the Ad26.COV2.S COVID-19 vaccine or a placebo. Source: peripheral blood, taken in a trial of Ad26.COV2.S vaccine versus placebo. CDR3 residues: CASSGGSGSETQYF. The CDR3 bases are TGTGCCAGCAGTGGAGGTAGCGGGAGTGAGACCCAGTACTTC.